This TCR beta chain was found in a study of blood T cell repertoires in COVID-19 (dated by TCRdb to 2019 to 2021). As for the study more broadly: The collaborator samples originated in the United States, Italy and Spain and spanned the acute and convalescent phases of COVID-19. The material from the prospective study consisted of cDNA or gDNA derived from T cells, B-cell-depleted T cells, or PBMCs. Subjects who had been exposed to COVID-19, were actively infected with it, or had recovered from it provided the deeply sampled blood TCRbeta repertoires that made up the dataset. The repertoires were released in a freely available public database intended as a resource for research on the immune response to SARS-CoV-2. The samples were drawn from the first 160 participants of the ongoing ImmuneRACE study and from some 1,300 subjects provided by 6 global collaborators. Nearly every sample came with metadata listing a de-identified subject ID, COVID-19 status, age in years and sex. Where available, HLA class I and class II types were obtained from metadata supplied by the sample provider rather than from assay-based typing.

What the work shows at the level of the full study, not this receptor alone: How much clinical and demographic metadata was included differed by source and by participant, and the metadata was provided uncurated.

With respect to this clone: The antigen it binds to is not known. One base away there is no much larger clone; base qualities are not given.

A second Seattle source provided samples from volunteer blood donors who had recovered from COVID-19. The collaborating institutions used their own protocols to collect whole blood in K2EDTA tubes. For TCRbeta analysis, collaborators shipped samples as frozen whole blood, isolated PBMCs, or DNA extracted from either of those sample types. At the junction V is shortened by 6 bases and J by 5 bases, with 13 bases in between. Including the terminal cysteine and phenylalanine, the CDR3 comprises 13 residues. The entry retains the CDR3 DNA only, 39 bases that are in frame from base 1. The germline V gene provides CDR1 SGHNT and CDR2 YENEEA. TCRbeta CDR3 regions were amplified from genomic DNA using the immunoSEQ Assay, a bias-controlled multiplex PCR. The paper's processing steps were these. The number of nucleated cells in each sample was estimated by amplification of reference gene primers within the assay. To quantify the absolute abundance of each unique TCRbeta CDR3 rearrangement, sequence reads were collapsed and filtered. For each sample, productive Simpson clonality was calculated by taking the square root of Simpson's diversity index across productive rearrangements. This immuneACCESS table, as held by TCRdb, lists in-frame sequences with V and J called but not all clones. Of the missing ones, under half trace to an unresolved V gene in checked studies; the others have no known cause. V, J and clone size are taken as reported in that table, and D and trimming were inferred from the DNA itself. The sample includes 230,000 or so clones, with 89% observed a single time. The ten largest clones represent less than 5% of the sample.

This sequence was found in a woman between 40 and 50 years old who had recovered from COVID-19. The sequencing input was peripheral blood. The chain is made from TRBV11-3 and TRBJ2-5, and possibly TRBD1, on 6 matching bases. CDR3 region: CASSQGLEETQYF. DNA sequence: TGTGCCAGCAGTCAGGGGTTGGAGGAGACCCAGTACTTC.